The T cell receptor beta chain described here comes from a study of spatial heterogeneity in lung cancer. In the study overall: Consistently, beta-chain sequences turned up in larger numbers than alpha-chain sequences did.

Time point noted: blood at routine non-recurrence follow-up after resection. TCRs were sequenced from unsorted whole RNA of tumor, nontumor lung or PBMC. Deletions cut 7 bases from V and 8 bases from J, with 12 bases between. The CDR3 consists of 12 residues. Germline V lookup: CDR1 MNHNY, CDR2 SVGAGI (reference sequence). A few counts support this clonotype. Individual TCR cDNA molecules each bore their own unique molecular identifier. One entry per CDR3 protein, called by TCRdb with MiXCR from the 5' RACE reads. The data contain about 120,000 distinct CDR3 sequences, 12% of them singletons. This clonotype was sampled from a male donor with early-stage non-small cell lung cancer. Material: PBMCs, obtained at follow-up. V is TRBV6-6 and J is TRBJ2-1; either TRBD1 or TRBD2 may fit D (6 bases each). CDR3 DNA: TGTGCCAGCACCGGGGGCTTCTATGAGCAGTTCTTC. It codes for CASTGGFYEQFF.